A single sample is the source of the 29 T cell receptor beta chains below, sequenced in a study of blood T cell repertoires in COVID-19. Profiling relied on immunoSEQ multiplex PCR, and the TCRdb table lists in-frame clones only, not all of them. The data contain more than 300,000 clones, approximately 89% of them singletons. The material sequenced was peripheral blood. These receptors came from a woman under 30 who had recovered from COVID-19.

The genes are TRBV6-2 or TRBV6-3 and TRBJ2-3; D remains unclear. The V end lost 5 bases, the J end lost 0 bases, and 9 bases lay between the germline ends. Germline lookup yields CDR1 MNHEY and CDR2 SVGEGT. CDR3 length: 14 residues. The DNA of the CDR3 is TGTGCCAGCAGTAGCGCCTCTAGCACAGATACGCAGTATTTT. Protein sequence: CASSSASSTDTQYF.

This chain uses TRBV13 with TRBJ2-3; 8 bases map to TRBD2. The germline V gene has CDR1 PRHDT and CDR2 FYEKMQ (reference sequence). V was pared by 5 bases and J by 1 base, with 2 bases of the junction left unmatched. CDR3 length: 14 residues. The CDR3 reads CASSRREGTDTQYF. CDR3 coding DNA: TGTGCCAGCAGCAGGCGGGAGGGCACAGATACGCAGTATTTT.

In this sample, this clone turned up once. V gene TRBV5-1 combines with J gene TRBJ2-6; 12 bases fit TRBD1. From germline, CDR1 is SGHRS and CDR2 YFSETQ. CDR3 length equals 17 residues. The V segment lost 4 bases and the J segment 4 bases; nucleotides outside the gene matches: 6. Here the CDR3 reads CASSPGQGAYGANVLTF. The CDR3 nucleotides are TGCGCCAGCAGCCCGGGACAGGGGGCGTACGGGGCCAACGTCCTGACTTTC.

The CDR3 sequence is CASSDQGGANYGYTF. CDR3 coding DNA: TGTGCCAGCAGCGACCAGGGGGGCGCTAACTATGGCTACACCTTC. This rearrangement joins TRBV11-3 to TRBJ1-2, with 7 nucleotides matching TRBD1. Germline-derived CDR1 and CDR2 are SGHNT and YENEEA. This CDR3 is built from 15 residues. V dropped 5 bases and J dropped 0; count of bases not matched to a gene: 6.

This chain joins TRBV11-3 and TRBJ1-1; a weak D match, TRBD1 (6 bases). V lost 5 bases to trimming and J lost 0 bases, with 13 bases between them. The germline V gene encodes CDR1 SGHNT and CDR2 YENEEA. The CDR3 loop spans 15 amino acids. CDR3 amino acids: CASSLGQSMNTEAFF. The CDR3 region has the DNA TGTGCCAGCAGCCTAGGACAGTCCATGAACACTGAAGCTTTCTTT.

The chain uses TRBV7-9 and TRBJ2-5; 7 bases agree with TRBD1. V was pared by 5 bases and J by 2 bases, with 8 bases of the junction left unmatched. The CDR3 extends over 15 amino acids. Germline V CDR1 and CDR2: SEHNR, FQNEAQ (reference sequence). The CDR3 DNA follows: TGTGCCAGCAGCGCCCCGACAGGGTGGCAAGAGACCCAGTACTTC. Translating gives CASSAPTGWQETQYF. Looking up the rest from reference TRBV7-9 and TRBJ2-5 gives the full variable domain: DTGVSQNPRHKITKRGQNVTFRCDPISEHNRLYWYRQTLGQGPEFLTYFQNEAQLEKSRLLSDRFSAERPKGSFSTLEIQRTEQGDSAMYLCASSAPTGWQETQYFGPGTRLLVL.

This clone was detected only once. The chain carries TRBV5-1 and TRBJ1-2; D call uncertain. Germline assignment: CDR1 SGHRS and CDR2 YFSETQ. Deletions cut 0 bases from V and 1 base from J, with 10 bases between. This CDR3 spans 15 amino acids. CDR3 bases: TGCGCCAGCAGCTTGGCCCTGCGGGATAACTATGGCTACACCTTC. It encodes CASSLALRDNYGYTF.

The chain recombines TRBV6-1 with TRBJ2-2, with 11 bases that match TRBD1. Per germline, CDR1 MNHNS and CDR2 SASEGT. CDR3 length equals 17 residues. Trimming removed 4 bases from V and 7 bases from J; junction bases left unmatched: 11. The CDR3 sequence: CASSAGQGVFRVGELFF. The CDR3 DNA reads as TGTGCCAGCAGTGCGGGACAGGGGGTGTTTCGTGTCGGGGAGCTGTTTTTT.

This chain joins TRBV29-1 and TRBJ1-1; no reliable D call. In germline, CDR1 is SQVTM, CDR2 ANQGSEA. The V and J ends lost 7 bases and 5 bases respectively, with 11 bases between them. This CDR3 spans 11 amino acids. The CDR3 bases are TGCAGCGCCCTGTCTGTTACTGAAGCTTTCTTT. Encoded protein: CSALSVTEAFF. Looking up the rest from reference TRBV29-1 and TRBJ1-1 gives the full variable domain: SAVISQKPSRDICQRGTSLTIQCQVDSQVTMMFWYRQQPGQSLTLIATANQGSEATYESGFVIDKFPISRPNLTFSTLTVSNMSPEDSSIYLCSALSVTEAFFGQGTRLTVV.

The V and J genes are TRBV11-3 and TRBJ2-2; 7 positions match TRBD2. Germline V CDR1 and CDR2: SGHNT, YENEEA. Unmatched junction bases numbered 6, after V lost 5 bases and J lost 0 bases. This CDR3 is built from 16 residues. In DNA form, the CDR3 reads TGTGCCAGCAGCCTGCGGGGGTCCGCGAACACCGGGGAGCTGTTTTTT. This translates into CASSLRGSANTGELFF.

The chain links TRBV7-2 to TRBJ2-7; tentatively, D is TRBD2 (5 bases). The germline CDR1 and CDR2 sequences are SGHTA and FQGNSA. The V end was cut by 2 bases, the J end by 2 bases, with 16 bases between. The length of the CDR3 is 16 residues. The DNA of the CDR3 is TGTGCCAGCAGCTTACCGGCGGGTTGCCCGACCTACGAGCAGTACGTC. Translated, it gives CASSLPAGCPTYEQYV.

This chain joins TRBV7-2 and TRBJ2-5, with 12 bases matching TRBD2. Germline V gene lookup returns CDR1 SGHTA and CDR2 FQGNSA. The CDR3 loop spans 16 amino acids. With 5 bases clipped from V and 4 bases from J, the junction kept 8 bases outside the gene matches. The chain's CDR3 is CASSGRLAGVRETQYF. The DNA for the CDR3 is TGTGCCAGCAGCGGTCGACTAGCGGGAGTCAGAGAGACCCAGTACTTC.

The rearrangement joins TRBV4-3 to TRBJ2-2; D possibly corresponds to TRBD2 (6 bases). V was clipped by 0 bases and J by 5 bases, with 16 bases between them. The germline V gene has CDR1 LGHNA and CDR2 YSLEER. CDR3 length: 17 residues. CDR3 bases: TGCGCCAGCAGCCAAGATTGGCCGACTAGAAGAACCGGGGAGCTGTTTTTT. Protein sequence: CASSQDWPTRRTGELFF.

This chain joins TRBV27 and TRBJ1-2; 8 bases map to TRBD1. Germline assignment: CDR1 MNHEY and CDR2 SMNVEV (reference sequence). Trimming cost V 2 bases and J 8 bases; bases outside gene matches: 10. There are 15 residues in the CDR3. The CDR3 nucleotides read TGTGCCAGCAGTTTAACGGCGCCAGGGGGCGCGGGCTACACCTTC. Its protein product is CASSLTAPGGAGYTF.

The chain couples TRBV30 to TRBJ2-3; D is unclear. With 8 bases removed from V and 3 bases from J, the gap between germline ends came to 15 bases. CDR3 size: 13 residues. Germline lookup yields CDR1 GTSNPN and CDR2 SVGIG (reference sequence). The CDR3 here is CARTAAVTDTQYF. In DNA form, the CDR3 reads TGTGCCCGGACGGCGGCCGTGACAGATACGCAGTATTTT.

The V gene is TRBV6-6, the J gene TRBJ1-5; D may be TRBD1 (6 bases). This CDR3 is 14 amino acids long. V gave up 6 bases and J gave up 2 bases, with 11 bases separating them. Germline values: CDR1 MNHNY, CDR2 SVGAGI (reference sequence). The CDR3 reads CASRIKGGNQPQHF. CDR3 nucleotide sequence: TGTGCCAGCAGGATAAAGGGGGGCAATCAGCCCCAGCATTTT.

This CDR3 reads CASSPIMVGANYEQYV. CDR3 in DNA: TGTGCCAGCAGCCCCATTATGGTAGGGGCCAACTACGAGCAGTACGTC. This rearrangement joins TRBV11-1 to TRBJ2-7; a weak D match, TRBD1 (5 bases). Germline lookup yields CDR1 SGHAT and CDR2 FQDESV (reference sequence). Trimming removed 5 bases from V and 3 bases from J, with 20 bases in between. The CDR3 loop spans 16 amino acids.

This CDR3 is CASSLDAGGPGDEQFF. DNA of the CDR3: TGTGCCAGCAGCTTAGACGCGGGAGGGCCTGGGGATGAGCAGTTCTTC. V usage is TRBV11-2 and J usage is TRBJ2-1, with TRBD2 matching 9 bases. This CDR3 has 16 residues. Germline CDR1 SGHAT, CDR2 FQNNGV. Unmatched junction bases numbered 8, after V lost 0 bases and J lost 8 bases. The whole variable domain, remainder taken from reference TRBV11-2 and TRBJ2-1, is EAGVAQSPRYKIIEKRQSVAFWCNPISGHATLYWYQQILGQGPKLLIQFQNNGVVDDSQLPKDRFSAERLKGVDSTLKIQPAKLEDSAVYLCASSLDAGGPGDEQFFGPGTRLTVL.

The V gene is TRBV5-1, the J gene TRBJ1-1, with D uncertain. The CDR3 is 13 residues long. V was trimmed by 2 bases and J by 2 bases, leaving 7 bases between them. Germline V gene lookup returns CDR1 SGHRS and CDR2 YFSETQ. CDR3 sequence: CASSFFSNTEAFF. CDR3 DNA: TGCGCCAGCAGCTTTTTTTCTAACACTGAAGCTTTCTTT.

The chain has TRBV6-2 or TRBV6-3 and TRBJ2-5; TRBD2 might be the D (5 bases). V lost 5 bases and J 5 bases, leaving 24 bases between the germline ends. Germline-derived CDR1 and CDR2 are MNHEY and SVGEGT. The CDR3 totals 17 residues. The CDR3 sequence is CASSAQPRTRFMETQYF. The CDR3 DNA follows: TGTGCCAGCAGTGCACAGCCTAGAACTAGGTTTATGGAGACCCAGTACTTC.

The chain carries TRBV9 and TRBJ2-1; 11 bases are a match to TRBD2. J lost 0 bases, V lost 4 bases, and 12 bases had no gene match. Looked up from germline, CDR1 is SGDLS and CDR2 is YYNGEE. This CDR3 spans 19 amino acids. The CDR3 protein is CASSPTGISGRASYNEQFF. As DNA, the CDR3 is TGTGCCAGCAGCCCAACGGGGATTAGCGGGAGGGCCTCCTACAATGAGCAGTTCTTC.

Points on this clone: One end of the junction is discordant with germline, which a read error may explain. The chain links TRBV18 to TRBJ2-1; tentatively, D is TRBD2 (6 bases). Germline assignment: CDR1 KGHSH and CDR2 LQKENI. The CDR3 length is 14 residues. CDR3 sequence: CASSPPTSSSFEVF. The CDR3 DNA sequence: TGTGCCAGCTCACCACCGACTAGTTCGAGTTTTGAGGTCTTC.

The chain employs TRBV7-9 and TRBJ2-1, with 8 bases that match TRBD1. CDR1 is SEHNR, CDR2 FQNEAQ, per germline (reference sequence). The junction had 7 bases not matched to a gene; V was cut back by 2 bases and J by 7 bases. This CDR3 region has 15 residues. For the CDR3, the DNA is TGTGCCAGCAGCTTAAGGGCAGGGGGCGAAAATGAGCAGTTCTTC. It translates to CASSLRAGGENEQFF.

The chain links TRBV5-1 to TRBJ1-1; possible D gene TRBD1, 5 bases. CDR1 is SGHRS, CDR2 YFSETQ, per germline. The V and J ends lost 0 bases and 4 bases respectively, with 13 bases between them. The CDR3 runs 15 residues. The CDR3 nucleotides read TGCGCCAGCAGCTTGGAATCAGGGCCGATCACTGAAGCTTTCTTT. Protein: CASSLESGPITEAFF.

The genes are TRBV7-2 and TRBJ1-2, with 9 bases that match TRBD1. CDR1 and CDR2 (germline): SGHTA, FQGNSA. The CDR3 covers 15 residues. Trimming removed 5 bases from V and 4 bases from J; junction bases left unmatched: 8. DNA for the CDR3: TGTGCCAGCAGCCCCCGTCCGGGACAGGGCTATGGCTACACCTTC. This gives the protein CASSPRPGQGYGYTF.

This rearrangement joins TRBV19 to TRBJ1-2, with a weak D call TRBD1 (5 bases). The V end lost 1 base, the J end lost 6 bases, and 15 bases lay between the germline ends. The germline CDR1 and CDR2 sequences are LNHDA and SQIVND (reference sequence). The length of the CDR3 is 15 residues. CDR3 in amino acids: CASSIAGVMINGYTF. The DNA for the CDR3 is TGTGCCAGTAGTATAGCGGGGGTAATGATAAATGGCTACACCTTC.

The chain carries TRBV30 and TRBJ1-5; no clear D gene. CDR3 length equals 15 residues. Between the trimmed V and J ends, which lost 4 bases and 1 base, there was a span of 14 bases. Looked up from germline, CDR1 is GTSNPN and CDR2 is SVGIG (reference sequence). DNA for the CDR3: TGTGCCTGGACACTAAGAGGGTCGAGCAATCAGCCCCAGCATTTT. Residues: CAWTLRGSSNQPQHF.

The chain uses TRBV6-1 and TRBJ1-1; 8 bases agree with TRBD1. Germline V gene data show CDR1 as MNHNS and CDR2 as SASEGT. J gave up 2 bases and V 2 bases, and 4 bases lay outside the gene matches. This CDR3 contains 15 residues. The CDR3 protein is CASSERTGGNTEAFF. The DNA for the CDR3 is TGTGCCAGCAGTGAACGAACAGGGGGTAACACTGAAGCTTTCTTT.

V and J are TRBV27 and TRBJ1-5; D ambiguous. Trimming stripped 3 bases from V and 5 bases from J, with 11 bases between. Germline V lookup: CDR1 MNHEY, CDR2 SMNVEV (reference sequence). There are 14 residues in the CDR3. The CDR3 here is CASSLVSRDQPQHF. CDR3 nucleotide sequence: TGTGCCAGCAGTTTGGTGTCGCGGGATCAGCCCCAGCATTTT.